This entry describes one T cell receptor beta chain. In the original processing: Researchers report that nucleated cell counts were estimated from reference gene primer amplification. Generated by immunoSEQ multiplex PCR, the TCRdb table keeps only in-frame clones and is missing some. V, J and clone size are those of that table, while D and trimming were read from the DNA. Here the sample spans about 97,000 clones, over 75% being singletons. Germline V gene lookup returns CDR1 LGHDT and CDR2 YNNKEL (reference sequence). The CDR3 length is 15 residues. Trimming left V 0 bases short and J 3 bases short, with 9 bases between. This record comes from a study of blood T cell repertoires in COVID-19. As for the study in general: From the United States, Italy and Spain came samples of acute and convalescent COVID-19. In each case, the material was cDNA or gDNA derived from T cells, B-cell-depleted T cells, or PBMCs.

The V gene is TRBV3-1 (or the pseudogene TRBV3-2), the J gene TRBJ1-3; D not certain. The material sequenced was peripheral blood. This clonotype was obtained from a man aged 55 to 70 with acute or convalescent COVID-19. This CDR3 reads CASSQEMLSGNTIYF. The DNA of the CDR3 is TGTGCCAGCAGCCAAGAGATGCTCAGTGGAAACACCATATATTTT.